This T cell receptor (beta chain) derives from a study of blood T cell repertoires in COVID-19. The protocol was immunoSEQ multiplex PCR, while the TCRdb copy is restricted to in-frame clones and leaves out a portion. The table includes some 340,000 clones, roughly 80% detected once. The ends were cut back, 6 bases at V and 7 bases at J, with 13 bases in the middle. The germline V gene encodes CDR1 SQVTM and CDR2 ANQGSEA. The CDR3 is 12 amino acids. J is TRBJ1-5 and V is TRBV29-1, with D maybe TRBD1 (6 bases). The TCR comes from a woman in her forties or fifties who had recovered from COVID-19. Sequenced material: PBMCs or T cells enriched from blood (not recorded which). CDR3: CSVQSGDQPQHF. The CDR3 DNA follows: TGCAGCGTCCAGTCAGGGGACCAGCCCCAGCATTTT.